The 27 T cell receptor beta chains in this list originate from one sample, sequenced in a study of response to subunit inactivated influenza vaccine. TCRdb itself ran the RT-PCR reads through MiXCR, one entry per CDR3 protein. Here the sample spans hundreds of thousands of distinct CDR3 sequences, approximately 24% being singletons. Source: CD4+ T cells sorted from PBMCs, taken less than 6 days after vaccination. The receptors were gathered from a man aged 45-60 years who received an inactivated influenza vaccine.

The CDR3 DNA is TGTGCCGTTGGGCTGGCGGGGGCCTACAATGAGCAGTTCTTC. It translates to CAVGLAGAYNEQFF. The rearrangement links TRBV6-1 to TRBJ2-1; TRBD2 matches 7 bases. J lost 2 bases, V lost 11 bases, and 9 bases had no gene match. In germline, CDR1 is MNHNS, CDR2 SASEGT. The CDR3 is 14 residues long.

This clonotype has ten or more counts. The DNA of the CDR3 is TGCAGTGCTCCCCCCTCAACCTCGGGAAATGAGCAGTTCTTC. Protein sequence: CSAPPSTSGNEQFF. The chain carries TRBV20-1 and TRBJ2-1, with a weak D call TRBD2 (5 bases). The germline V and J ends were trimmed by 5 bases and 7 bases, with 18 bases remaining between them. In germline, CDR1 is DFQATT, CDR2 SNEGSKA (reference sequence). There are 14 residues in the CDR3.

This clonotype was detected only a few times. This chain connects TRBV27 to TRBJ1-2; D is ambiguous. The CDR3 is made up of 12 amino acids. V was pared by 11 bases and J by 7 bases, with 17 bases between. Per germline, CDR1 MNHEY and CDR2 SMNVEV (reference sequence). CDR3 in amino acids: CASRERTRGYTF. The CDR3 nucleotides are TGTGCCTCCCGGGAGCGCACCCGTGGCTACACCTTC.

The chain links TRBV4-3 to TRBJ2-1, with D hard to call. Trimming took 1 base from V and 0 from J, leaving 10 bases between them. The germline V gene encodes CDR1 LGHNA and CDR2 YSLEER. This CDR3 contains 16 residues. The CDR3 DNA sequence: TGCGCCAGCAGCCAAGCGTTGGCAGGCTCCTACAATGAGCAGTTCTTC. Amino acid sequence: CASSQALAGSYNEQFF.

This clonotype was found a few times. This chain joins TRBV6-2 or TRBV6-3 and TRBJ2-5; the D is unclear. This CDR3 is built from 13 residues. Germline V gene lookup returns CDR1 MNHEY and CDR2 SVGEGT. Trimming took 5 bases from V and 5 from J, leaving 12 bases between them. The CDR3 DNA is TGTGCCAGCAGTGACTTCTTGGGGGAGACCCAGTACTTC. Translating it yields CASSDFLGETQYF.

This clonotype was found a few times. V usage is TRBV20-1 and J usage is TRBJ2-1; possibly TRBD2 for D (5 bases). Germline assignment: CDR1 DFQATT and CDR2 SNEGSKA (reference sequence). CDR3 size: 14 residues. Trimming left V 1 base short and J 3 bases short, with 10 bases between. The CDR3 spells CSARVGVRYNEQFF. The CDR3 DNA is TGCAGTGCTAGAGTCGGGGTCCGCTACAATGAGCAGTTCTTC.

The V gene is TRBV29-1, the J gene TRBJ2-1, with TRBD2 matching 11 bases. The V gene end was trimmed by 6 bases and the J gene end by 0 bases; junction bases not matched to a gene: 7. CDR1 and CDR2 from the germline V gene are SQVTM and ANQGSEA. This CDR3 spans 16 amino acids. The CDR3 nucleotides are TGCAGCGTATGGACTAGCGGGCATAGCTCCTACAATGAGCAGTTCTTC. Translating gives CSVWTSGHSSYNEQFF.

This rearrangement joins TRBV10-3 to TRBJ2-3, with D perhaps TRBD2 (7 bases). The germline gives CDR1 ENHRY, CDR2 SYGVKD. This CDR3 spans 14 amino acids. Trimming stripped 10 bases from V and 2 bases from J, with 16 bases between. The CDR3 reads CATLRGGNTDTQYF. CDR3 coding DNA: TGTGCCACCCTAAGGGGGGGAAACACAGATACGCAGTATTTT.

This clonotype was found a few times. The chain recombines TRBV7-2 with TRBJ2-3, with D hard to call. The CDR3 extends over 15 amino acids. Germline V lookup: CDR1 SGHTA, CDR2 FQGNSA. The ends were cut back, 5 bases at V and 6 bases at J, with 18 bases in the middle. The DNA for the CDR3 is TGTGCCAGCAGCGCCACAGCCTTAAAGTGGGATACGCAGTATTTT. Residues: CASSATALKWDTQYF.

The chain employs TRBV24-1 and TRBJ2-1; 7 bases map to TRBD2. Unmatched junction bases numbered 3, after V lost 5 bases and J lost 0 bases. This CDR3 is 15 amino acids long. Per germline, CDR1 KGHDR and CDR2 SFDVKD. The CDR3 nucleotides read TGTGCCACCAGTGCTAGCGGCACCTCCTACAATGAGCAGTTCTTC. Protein: CATSASGTSYNEQFF.

This clonotype was seen a handful of times. This chain joins TRBV30 and TRBJ2-5; TRBD1 agrees at 8 bases. There are 14 residues in the CDR3. From germline, CDR1 is GTSNPN and CDR2 SVGIG (reference sequence). J lost 5 bases, V lost 1 base, and 6 bases had no gene match. The CDR3 protein is CAWSETGVVETQYF. The CDR3 DNA is TGTGCCTGGAGTGAGACAGGGGTGGTGGAGACCCAGTACTTC. The variable domain in full, completed from reference TRBV30 and TRBJ2-5, reads SQTIHQWPATLVQPVGSPLSLECTVEGTSNPNLYWYRQAAGRGLQLLFYSVGIGQISSEVPQNLSASRPQDRQFILSSKKLLLSDSGFYLCAWSETGVVETQYFGPGTRLLVL.

The chain employs TRBV7-2 and TRBJ2-3; TRBD2 matches 8 bases. Losses at the gene ends were 3 bases for V and 4 bases for J; bases not matched to a gene: 12. CDR1 and CDR2 from the germline V gene are SGHTA and FQGNSA. This CDR3 has 17 residues. CDR3 DNA sequence: TGTGCCAGCAGCTTGCTAGCGGGTAGCGCGGCGGCAGATACGCAGTATTTT. It yields the protein CASSLLAGSAAADTQYF.

This chain connects TRBV5-1 to TRBJ1-4; D is perhaps TRBD1 (6 bases). The CDR3 runs 15 residues. Trimming shortened V by 0 bases and J by 8 bases, and 14 bases separated the two germline ends. The germline V gene encodes CDR1 SGHRS and CDR2 YFSETQ. Here the CDR3 DNA reads TGCGCCAGCAGCTTGGAGGACAGTGCAAGGGAAAAACTGTTTTTT. The encoded protein is CASSLEDSAREKLFF.

This clonotype occurred a few times. V is TRBV20-1 and J is TRBJ2-5, with D perhaps TRBD1 or TRBD2 (5 bases each). Germline-derived CDR1 and CDR2 are DFQATT and SNEGSKA (reference sequence). This CDR3 region has 13 residues. V lost 5 bases to trimming and J lost 2 bases, with 12 bases between them. CDR3 nucleotides: TGCAGTGCTCGGGACCTCGGGCAAGAGACCCAGTACTTC. Its protein product is CSARDLGQETQYF.

V and J are TRBV20-1 and TRBJ2-5; D possibly uses TRBD1 or TRBD2 (5 bases each). Trimming stripped 5 bases from V and 4 bases from J, with 14 bases between. The germline V gene has CDR1 DFQATT and CDR2 SNEGSKA (reference sequence). The CDR3 sequence is 13 residues long. Written as DNA, the CDR3 is TGCAGTGCTCATATGTGGGGGATAGAGACCCAGTACTTC. Translated, it gives CSAHMWGIETQYF.

Concerning this clonotype itself: One end of the junction does not line up with germline, which may come from a read error. The genes are TRBV7-9 and TRBJ2-3; 10 nucleotides align to TRBD2. Germline lookup yields CDR1 SEHNR and CDR2 FQNEAQ (reference sequence). The CDR3 covers 15 residues. The CDR3 sequence is CASSLTSGVSDTQYF. As DNA, the CDR3 is TGTGCCAGTAGCTTAACTAGCGGGGTATCGGATACGCAGTATTTT.

The chain has TRBV9 and TRBJ1-4, with D maybe TRBD1 (6 bases). Per the germline V gene, CDR1 is SGDLS and CDR2 is YYNGEE. CDR3 length: 16 residues. Deletions cut 0 bases from V and 0 bases from J, with 9 bases between. CDR3 in DNA: TGTGCCAGCAGCGTAGCACAGGGAGCAACTAATGAAAAACTGTTTTTT. Translation: CASSVAQGATNEKLFF.

This clonotype came up a few times. The J gene is TRBJ2-7, the V gene TRBV29-1, with TRBD2 matching over 7 bases. J lost 9 bases, V lost 4 bases, and 15 bases had no gene match. The CDR3 extends over 14 amino acids. CDR1 is SQVTM and CDR2 is ANQGSEA in the germline V gene. CDR3 in amino acids: CSVVLRTSSSRQYF. CDR3 sequence (DNA): TGCAGCGTTGTTTTGAGGACTAGTTCGTCTCGGCAGTACTTC.

The chain carries TRBV5-1 and TRBJ2-2; D gene ambiguous. Germline CDR1 is SGHRS and CDR2 is YFSETQ. This CDR3 contains 14 residues. Trimming cost V 5 bases and J 1 base, with 9 bases left between them. The DNA for the CDR3 is TGCGCCAGCAGATTCGTGGTGAACACCGGGGAGCTGTTTTTT. Amino acid sequence: CASRFVVNTGELFF.

The chain couples TRBV27 to TRBJ1-5, with a weak D call TRBD1 (6 bases). Germline CDR1 MNHEY, CDR2 SMNVEV (reference sequence). Trimming took 0 bases from V and 3 from J, leaving 9 bases between them. CDR3 length equals 15 residues. CDR3 coding DNA: TGTGCCAGCAGTTTATCGACAGGAAACAATCAGCCCCAGCATTTT. Translated: CASSLSTGNNQPQHF.

Turning to this clonotype: One end of the junction fails to match germline, which may point to a read error. DNA of the CDR3: TGTGCCAGCAGTGGGTGGACTTCAGGAGACCCACGGAATCGCTTT. Its translation: CASSGWTSGDPRNRF. V and J are TRBV2 and TRBJ1-6; D is unclear. Germline CDR1 is SNHLY and CDR2 is FYNNEI. The CDR3 totals 15 residues.

The V and J genes are TRBV5-1 and TRBJ2-7; 9 nucleotides agree with TRBD1. The CDR3 loop spans 14 amino acids. V lost 8 bases to trimming and J lost 3 bases; unmatched junction nucleotides: 9. Germline lookup yields CDR1 SGHRS and CDR2 YFSETQ. CDR3 DNA: TGCGCCAGTACACCGGGACAGGGCCTCTACGAGCAGTACTTC. This encodes CASTPGQGLYEQYF.

This clonotype has a handful of counts. The CDR3 sequence: CASSQVAGGDEKLFF. Here the CDR3 DNA reads TGCGCCAGCAGCCAAGTCGCCGGGGGGGATGAAAAACTGTTTTTT. V is TRBV4-1 and J is TRBJ1-4; a possible D gene is TRBD1 (5 bases). The CDR3 loop spans 15 amino acids. V was shortened by 1 base and J by 6 bases, with 12 bases between the two germline ends. The germline gives CDR1 MGHRA, CDR2 YSYEKL.

This clonotype was recorded a few times. This chain uses TRBV5-1 with TRBJ2-5; D ambiguous. CDR1 is SGHRS, CDR2 YFSETQ, per germline. Trimming cost V 0 bases and J 3 bases, with 6 bases left between them. This CDR3 region has 13 residues. The CDR3 region has the DNA TGCGCCAGCAGCTTGGACGGAGAAGAGACCCAGTACTTC. This encodes CASSLDGEETQYF.

The chain recombines TRBV7-2 with TRBJ2-7; tentatively, D is TRBD1 (6 bases). The CDR3 loop spans 14 amino acids. Trimming pared 4 bases from V and 6 bases from J, leaving 16 bases between. Germline values: CDR1 SGHTA, CDR2 FQGNSA. CDR3 bases: TGTGCCAGCAGCTCGCGTGGGGGCCCGGGCGAGCAGTACTTC. It is translated as CASSSRGGPGEQYF.

The chain employs TRBV12-3 or TRBV12-4 and TRBJ2-3, with D perhaps given as TRBD1 or TRBD2 (5 bases each). This CDR3 contains 11 residues. Trimming pared 6 bases from V and 7 bases from J, leaving 8 bases between. The CDR3 spells CASSQGHTQYF. CDR3 coding DNA: TGTGCCAGCAGCCAGGGACATACGCAGTATTTT.

The chain couples TRBV7-2 to TRBJ1-1; tentatively, D is TRBD1 (5 bases). The CDR3 length is 15 residues. Germline values: CDR1 SGHTA, CDR2 FQGNSA. The V end lost 0 bases, the J end lost 4 bases, and 12 bases lay between the germline ends. The CDR3 protein is CASSLAGSGGTEAFF. CDR3 nucleotides: TGTGCCAGCAGCTTAGCGGGAAGTGGGGGCACTGAAGCTTTCTTT.